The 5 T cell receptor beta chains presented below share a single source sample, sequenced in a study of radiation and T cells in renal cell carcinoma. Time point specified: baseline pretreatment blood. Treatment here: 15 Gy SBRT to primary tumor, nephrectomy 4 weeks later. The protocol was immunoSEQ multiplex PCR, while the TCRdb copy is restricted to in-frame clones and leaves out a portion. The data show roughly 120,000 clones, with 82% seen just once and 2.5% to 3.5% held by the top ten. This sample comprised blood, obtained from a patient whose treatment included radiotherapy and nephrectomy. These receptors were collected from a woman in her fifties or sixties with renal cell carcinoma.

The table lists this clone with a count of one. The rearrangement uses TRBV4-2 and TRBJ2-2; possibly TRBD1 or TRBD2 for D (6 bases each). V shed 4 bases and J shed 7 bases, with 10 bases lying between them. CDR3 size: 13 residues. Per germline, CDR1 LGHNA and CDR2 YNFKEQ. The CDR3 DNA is TGTGCCAGCAGCCCACAGGGAGGCGGGGAGCTGTTTTTT. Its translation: CASSPQGGGELFF.

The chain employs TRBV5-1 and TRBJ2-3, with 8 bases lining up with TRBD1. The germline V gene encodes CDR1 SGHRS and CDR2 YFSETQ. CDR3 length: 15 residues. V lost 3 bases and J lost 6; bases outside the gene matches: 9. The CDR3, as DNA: TGCGCCAGCAGCTCGGACAGGGCCCCACAGGATACGCAGTATTTT. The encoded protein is CASSSDRAPQDTQYF.

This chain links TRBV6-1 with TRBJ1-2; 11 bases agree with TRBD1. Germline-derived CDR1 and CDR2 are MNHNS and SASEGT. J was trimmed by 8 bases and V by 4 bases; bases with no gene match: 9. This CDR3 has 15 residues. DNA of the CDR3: TGTGCCAGCAGTGTACGGGACAGGGGGTCTAAAGGCTACACCTTC. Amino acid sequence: CASSVRDRGSKGYTF.

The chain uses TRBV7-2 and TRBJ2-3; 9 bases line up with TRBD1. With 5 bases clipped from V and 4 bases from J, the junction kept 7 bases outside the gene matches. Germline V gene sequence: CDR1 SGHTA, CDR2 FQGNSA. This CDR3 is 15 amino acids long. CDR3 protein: CASSPMGQGADTQYF. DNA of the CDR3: TGTGCCAGCAGCCCGATGGGACAGGGCGCAGATACGCAGTATTTT. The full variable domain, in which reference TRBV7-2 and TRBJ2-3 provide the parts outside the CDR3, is GAGVSQSPSNKVTEKGKDVELRCDPISGHTALYWYRQSLGQGLEFLIYFQGNSAPDKSGLPSDRFSAERTGGSVSTLTIQRTQQEDSAVYLCASSPMGQGADTQYFGPGTRLTVL.

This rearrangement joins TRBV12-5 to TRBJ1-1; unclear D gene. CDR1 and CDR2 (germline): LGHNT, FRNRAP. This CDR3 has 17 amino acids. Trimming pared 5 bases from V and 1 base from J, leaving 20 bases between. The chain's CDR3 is CASGVEGFGLQNTEAFF. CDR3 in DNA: TGTGCTAGTGGTGTGGAAGGGTTTGGACTCCAGAACACTGAAGCTTTCTTT.